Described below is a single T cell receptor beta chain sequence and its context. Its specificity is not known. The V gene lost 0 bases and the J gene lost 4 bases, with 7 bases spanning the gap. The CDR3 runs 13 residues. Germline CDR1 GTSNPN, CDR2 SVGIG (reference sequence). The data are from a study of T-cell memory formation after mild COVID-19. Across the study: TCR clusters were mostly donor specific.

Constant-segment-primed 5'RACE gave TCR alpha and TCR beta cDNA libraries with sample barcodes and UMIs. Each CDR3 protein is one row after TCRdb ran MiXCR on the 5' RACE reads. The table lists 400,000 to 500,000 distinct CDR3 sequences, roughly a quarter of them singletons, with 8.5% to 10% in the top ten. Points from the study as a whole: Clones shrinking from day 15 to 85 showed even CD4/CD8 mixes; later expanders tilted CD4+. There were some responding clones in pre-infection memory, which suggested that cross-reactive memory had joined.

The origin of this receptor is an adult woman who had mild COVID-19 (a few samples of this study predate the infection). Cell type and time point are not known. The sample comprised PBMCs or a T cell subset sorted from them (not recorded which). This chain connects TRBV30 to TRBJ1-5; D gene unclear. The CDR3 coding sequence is TGTGCCTGGAGTGTACTGGGTAATCAGCCCCAGCATTTT. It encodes CAWSVLGNQPQHF. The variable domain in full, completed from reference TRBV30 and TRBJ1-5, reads SQTIHQWPATLVQPVGSPLSLECTVEGTSNPNLYWYRQAAGRGLQLLFYSVGIGQISSEVPQNLSASRPQDRQFILSSKKLLLSDSGFYLCAWSVLGNQPQHFGDGTRLSIL.